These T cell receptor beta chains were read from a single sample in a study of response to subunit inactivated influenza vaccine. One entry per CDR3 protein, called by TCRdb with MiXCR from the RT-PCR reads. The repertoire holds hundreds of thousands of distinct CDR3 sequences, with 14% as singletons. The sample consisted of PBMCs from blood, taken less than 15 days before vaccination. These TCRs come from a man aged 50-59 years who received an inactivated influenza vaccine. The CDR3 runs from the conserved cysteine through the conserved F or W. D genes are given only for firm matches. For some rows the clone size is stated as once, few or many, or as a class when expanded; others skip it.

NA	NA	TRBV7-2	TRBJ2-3	TGTGCCAGCAGCCCGCAGGGGGGGGCGAACGGGGCAGATACGCAGTATTTT	CASSPQGGANGADTQYF
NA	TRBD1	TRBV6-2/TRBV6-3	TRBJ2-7	TGTGCCAGCATAAGGGACAGGGGTCCCACCTACGAGCAGTACTTC	CASIRDRGPTYEQYF
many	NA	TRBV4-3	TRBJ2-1	TGCGCCAGCAGCCAAAGGGGAATTGGTTACAATGAGCAGTTCTTC	CASSQRGIGYNEQFF
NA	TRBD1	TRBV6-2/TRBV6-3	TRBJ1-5	TGTGCCAGCAGGCGGACAGGGGACCTCAATCAGCCCCAGCATTTT	CASRRTGDLNQPQHF
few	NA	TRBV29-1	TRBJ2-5	TGCAGCGTTGACCGCAGGGTGGAGACCCAGTACTTC	CSVDRRVETQYF
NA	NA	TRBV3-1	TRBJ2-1	TGTGCCAGCAGCCAGGAGGGGATCGCACAGTTCTTC	CASSQEGIAQFF
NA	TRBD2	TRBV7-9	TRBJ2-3	TGTGCCAGCAGCTACCCGTTTAGCGGGAGTCCCCCAGATACGCAGTATTTT	CASSYPFSGSPPDTQYF
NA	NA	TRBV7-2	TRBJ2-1	TGTGCCAGCAGCTTCGGGAACAATGAGCAGTTCTTC	CASSFGNNEQFF
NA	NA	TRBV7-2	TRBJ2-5	TGTGCCAGCAGCCTTGGACTACCGTGGGCCCAGTACTTC	CASSLGLPWAQYF
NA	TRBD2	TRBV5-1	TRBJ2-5	TGCGCCAGCTGCAGATCGGGACTAGCGAAAGAGACCCAGTACTTC	CASCRSGLAKETQYF
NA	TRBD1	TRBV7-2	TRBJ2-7	TGTGCCAGCAGCTCCGGACAGGGGGCGTTGGGCGAGCAGTACTTC	CASSSGQGALGEQYF
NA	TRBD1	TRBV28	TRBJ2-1	TGTGCCAGCAGTTTATTCCGACAGGGTGTCGATGAGCAGTTCTTC	CASSLFRQGVDEQFF
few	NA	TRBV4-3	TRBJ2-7	TGCGCCAGCAGCCAGCACATGGATCGAGAGCAGTACTTC	CASSQHMDREQYF
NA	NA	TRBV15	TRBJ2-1	TGTGCCACCAGCAGGGGGGGAGGAGCGGGCTCCTACAATGAGCAGTTCTTC	CATSRGGGAGSYNEQFF
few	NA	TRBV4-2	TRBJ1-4	TGTGCCAGCAGCCAAGAAGTTCTTTGGAGCGGGGGGGCTAATGAAAAACTGTTTTTT	CASSQEVLWSGGANEKLFF
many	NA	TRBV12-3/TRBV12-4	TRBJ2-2	TGTGCCAGCAGTTTTGGAAGGGGAAGCACCGGGGAGCTGTTTTTT	CASSFGRGSTGELFF
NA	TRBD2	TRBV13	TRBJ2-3	TGTGCCAGCAGCCCGGCCGGGACTAGCTTAACAGATACGCAGTATTTT	CASSPAGTSLTDTQYF
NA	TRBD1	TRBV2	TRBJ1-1	TGTGCCAGCAGTTGGACAGGGCCTGAAGCTTTCTTT	CASSWTGPEAFF
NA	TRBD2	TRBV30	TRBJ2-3	TGTGCCTGGAGTGGGGACTACCACACAGATACGCAGTATTTT	CAWSGDYHTDTQYF
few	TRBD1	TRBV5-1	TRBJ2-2	TGCGCCAGCAGCGGGACAGGGAACATTGGCGGGGAGCTGTTTTTT	CASSGTGNIGGELFF
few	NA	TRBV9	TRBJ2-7	TGTGCCAGCAGCGCAAGCCAGGGGCGGCCGAACTTCGAGCAGTACTTC	CASSASQGRPNFEQYF
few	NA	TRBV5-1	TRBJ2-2	TGCGCCAGCAGCTTGAAAGCGGTTTCCGGGGAGCTGTTTTTT	CASSLKAVSGELFF
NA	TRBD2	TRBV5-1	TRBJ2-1	TGCGCCAGCAGGCGGGCGGGAGGGCCGGAAAATGAGCAGTTCTTC	CASRRAGGPENEQFF
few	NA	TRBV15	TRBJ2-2	TGTGCCACCAGCAGGGAAGGTACCGGGGAGCTGTTTTTT	CATSREGTGELFF
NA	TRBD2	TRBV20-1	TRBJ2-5	TGCAGTGCCGCCCCCTCGGGACTACCCCAAGAGACCCAGTACTTC	CSAAPSGLPQETQYF
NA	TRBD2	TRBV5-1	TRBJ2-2	TGCGCCAGCAGCTTGGCCGGTTTAGCGGGGGCGTACACCGGGGAGCTGTTTTTT	CASSLAGLAGAYTGELFF
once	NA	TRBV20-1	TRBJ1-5	TGCAGTGCTAGAGAGGGAGGTAGCAATCAGCCCCAGCATTTT	CSAREGGSNQPQHF
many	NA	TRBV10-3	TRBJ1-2	TGTGCCATCAGTGACGGGATCGGCTACACCTTC	CAISDGIGYTF
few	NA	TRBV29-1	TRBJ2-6	TGCAGCGTTGCCGGTTCTGGGGCCAACGTCCTGACTTTC	CSVAGSGANVLTF
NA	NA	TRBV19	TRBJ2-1	TGTGCCAGTAGTATTCTGGGACTCGACAATGAGCAGTTCTTC	CASSILGLDNEQFF
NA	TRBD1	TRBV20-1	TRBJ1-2	TGCAGTGCTAGAGAAGTACAGGGGGCGTATGGCTACACCTTC	CSAREVQGAYGYTF
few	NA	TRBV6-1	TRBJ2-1	TGTGCCAGCAGATCTCAAGGGACAAGGGCCTACAATGAGCAGTTCTTC	CASRSQGTRAYNEQFF
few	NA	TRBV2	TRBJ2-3	TGTGCCAGCACTCAGACCACAGATACGCAGTATTTT	CASTQTTDTQYF
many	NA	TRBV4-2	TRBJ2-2	TGTGCCAGCAGCCAAGACCAGGGAAACACCGGGGAGCTGTTTTTT	CASSQDQGNTGELFF
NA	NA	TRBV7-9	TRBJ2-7	TGTGCCAGCAGCTTAGGTAGGGATTACTACGAGCAGTACTTC	CASSLGRDYYEQYF
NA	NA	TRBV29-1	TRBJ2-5	TGCAGCGGTGGAGACGGCCAAGAGACCCAGTACTTC	CSGGDGQETQYF
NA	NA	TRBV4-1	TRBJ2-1	TGCGCCAGCAGCCAAGGTAAAGTCTCCTACAATGAGCAGTTCTTC	CASSQGKVSYNEQFF
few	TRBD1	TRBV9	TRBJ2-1	TGTGCCAGCAGCGTACCCCGGGACAGGGGGTACAATGAGCAGTTCTTC	CASSVPRDRGYNEQFF